This T cell receptor (beta chain) was captured in a study of T cell responses to AZD1222 COVID-19 vaccine. The wider study: Researchers grouped second doses given at about 4 or about 12 weeks into one pool.

Using immunoSEQ multiplex PCR, the repertoire was profiled, and TCRdb retains in-frame clones only, with some absent. Altogether 65,000 to 70,000 clones are present, 60% to 85% being singletons, with the ten largest covering 12%. Study results and limitations: The donor cohort was predominantly white British with a female majority, and clonal diversity may have been underestimated. Two doses of AZD1222 preceded a rise in Spike-specific TCR breadth and depth. Distributed over spike, vaccine-associated CD4 TCRs predominated at 160-218 and 743-854.

Deletions cut 1 base from V and 4 bases from J, with 11 bases between. This CDR3 spans 14 amino acids. Germline values: CDR1 GTSNPN, CDR2 SVGIG (reference sequence). Concerning this clone: No antigen is known for it.

This clonotype originated in an adult in good health. Source: peripheral blood, taken on day 0 of AZD1222 vaccination. The chain links TRBV30 to TRBJ1-5, with unresolved D. This CDR3 is CAWSEGGVNQPQHF. CDR3 nucleotides: TGTGCCTGGAGTGAGGGCGGAGTGAATCAGCCCCAGCATTTT. Complete variable domain (other parts from reference TRBV30 and TRBJ1-5): SQTIHQWPATLVQPVGSPLSLECTVEGTSNPNLYWYRQAAGRGLQLLFYSVGIGQISSEVPQNLSASRPQDRQFILSSKKLLLSDSGFYLCAWSEGGVNQPQHFGDGTRLSIL.